A single sample gave rise to the 3 T cell receptor beta chains below, sequenced in a study of cytomegalovirus exposure and HLA in healthy donors. The study ran its PCR with 60 Vbeta and 13 Jbeta primers. The method was immunoSEQ multiplex PCR; TCRdb's version includes in-frame clones alone and lacks a portion of them. The profile shows 150,000 to 200,000 clones, about four fifths of them singletons. Input material: PBMCs. These receptor sequences come from a man over 45 in good health and CMV-seronegative.

The chain is built from TRBV10-1 and TRBJ2-7, with TRBD2 identical over 7 bases. CDR3 size: 17 residues. V gave up 2 bases and J gave up 3 bases; unmatched junction bases: 13. Germline V gene lookup returns CDR1 WNHNN and CDR2 SYGVQD (reference sequence). DNA for the CDR3: TGCGCCAGCAGTGAGACCGCTGAGGGGAGGGTGTGCTACGAGCAGTACTTC. This gives the protein CASSETAEGRVCYEQYF.

This chain joins TRBV14 and TRBJ2-6; TRBD1 matches 7 bases. Germline V gene lookup returns CDR1 SGHDN and CDR2 FVKESK. CDR3 length: 16 amino acids. With V trimmed by 0 bases and J by 1 base, 0 bases remained unmatched. This CDR3 is CASSQETGSGANVLTF. In DNA form, the CDR3 reads TGTGCCAGCAGCCAAGAGACAGGGTCTGGGGCCAACGTCCTGACTTTC.

This clone was recorded once. CDR3 nucleotides: TGCGCCAGCAGCGAGCCGGGACTAGCGGGAACAGATACGCAGTATTTT. This encodes CASSEPGLAGTDTQYF. The J gene is TRBJ2-3, the V gene TRBV5-1, with 13 bases fitting TRBD2. V dropped 4 bases and J dropped 3; count of bases not matched to a gene: 5. The CDR3 is 16 amino acids. From germline, CDR1 is SGHRS and CDR2 YFSETQ.